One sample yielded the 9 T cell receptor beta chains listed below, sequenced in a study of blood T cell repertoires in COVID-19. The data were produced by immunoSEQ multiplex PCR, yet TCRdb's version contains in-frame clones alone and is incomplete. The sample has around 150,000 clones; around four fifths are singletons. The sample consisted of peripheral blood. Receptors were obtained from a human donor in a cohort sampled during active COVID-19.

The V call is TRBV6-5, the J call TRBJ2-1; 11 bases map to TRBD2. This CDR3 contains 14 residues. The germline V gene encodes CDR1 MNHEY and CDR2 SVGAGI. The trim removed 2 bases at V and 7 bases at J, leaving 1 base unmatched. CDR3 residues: CASSYVAGGNEQFF. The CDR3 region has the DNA TGTGCCAGCAGTTACGTAGCGGGAGGGAATGAGCAGTTCTTC.

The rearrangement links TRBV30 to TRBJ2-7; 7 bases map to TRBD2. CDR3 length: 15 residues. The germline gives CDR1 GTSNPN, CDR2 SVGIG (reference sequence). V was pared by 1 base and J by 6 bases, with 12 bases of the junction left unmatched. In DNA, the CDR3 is TGTGCCTGGAGTGGGGCTGGAGGGAGGGCCAGCGAGCAGTACTTC. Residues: CAWSGAGGRASEQYF.

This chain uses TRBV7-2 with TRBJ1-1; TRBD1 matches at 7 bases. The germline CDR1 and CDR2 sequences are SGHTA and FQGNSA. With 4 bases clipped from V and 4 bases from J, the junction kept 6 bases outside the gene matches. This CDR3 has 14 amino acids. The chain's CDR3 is CASSSQGRGTEAFF. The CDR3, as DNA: TGTGCCAGCAGCTCACAGGGGCGGGGCACTGAAGCTTTCTTT.

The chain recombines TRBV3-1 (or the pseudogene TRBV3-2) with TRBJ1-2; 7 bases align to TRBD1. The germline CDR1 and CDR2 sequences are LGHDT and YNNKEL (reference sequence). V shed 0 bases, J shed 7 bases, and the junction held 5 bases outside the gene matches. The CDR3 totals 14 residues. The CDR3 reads CASSQDSGTAGYTF. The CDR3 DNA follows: TGTGCCAGCAGCCAAGATAGTGGGACAGCTGGCTACACCTTC.

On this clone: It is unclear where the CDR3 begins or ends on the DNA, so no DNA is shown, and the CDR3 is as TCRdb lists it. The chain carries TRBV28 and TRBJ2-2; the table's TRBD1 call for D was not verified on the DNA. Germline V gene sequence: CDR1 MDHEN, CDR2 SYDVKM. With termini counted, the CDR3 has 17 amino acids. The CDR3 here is CASSSSGRQGNGGELFF.

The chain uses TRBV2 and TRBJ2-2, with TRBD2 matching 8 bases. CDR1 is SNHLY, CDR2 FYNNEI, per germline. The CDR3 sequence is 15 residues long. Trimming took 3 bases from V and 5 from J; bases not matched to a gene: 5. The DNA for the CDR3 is TGTGCCAGCAGTGACCAGCGGGGGTTAACCGGGGAGCTGTTTTTT. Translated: CASSDQRGLTGELFF. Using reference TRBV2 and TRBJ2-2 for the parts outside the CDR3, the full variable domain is EPEVTQTPSHQVTQMGQEVILRCVPISNHLYFYWYRQILGQKVEFLVSFYNNEISEKSEIFDDQFSVERPDGSNFTLKIRSTKLEDSAMYFCASSDQRGLTGELFFGEGSRLTVL.

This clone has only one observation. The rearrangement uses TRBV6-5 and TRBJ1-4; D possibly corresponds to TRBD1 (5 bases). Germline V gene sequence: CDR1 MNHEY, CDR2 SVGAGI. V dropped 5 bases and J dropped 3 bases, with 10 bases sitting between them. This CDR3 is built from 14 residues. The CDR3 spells CASSHGGANEKLFF. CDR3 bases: TGTGCCAGCAGTCATGGGGGGGCTAATGAAAAACTGTTTTTT.

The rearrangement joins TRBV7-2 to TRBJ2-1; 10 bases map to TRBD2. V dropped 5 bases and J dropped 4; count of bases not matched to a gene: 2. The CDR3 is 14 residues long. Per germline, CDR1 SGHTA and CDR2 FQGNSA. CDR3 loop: CASSRTSGYNEQFF. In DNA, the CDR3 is TGTGCCAGCAGCCGGACTAGCGGATACAATGAGCAGTTCTTC.

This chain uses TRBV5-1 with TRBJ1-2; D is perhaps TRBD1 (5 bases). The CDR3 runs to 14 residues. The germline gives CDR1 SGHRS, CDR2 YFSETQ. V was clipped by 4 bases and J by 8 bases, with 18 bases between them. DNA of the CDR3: TGCGCCAGCAGCGGTTTCGGGCAGGGTGGAGGCTACACCTTC. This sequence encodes CASSGFGQGGGYTF. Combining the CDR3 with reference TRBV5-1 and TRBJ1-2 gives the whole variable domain KAGVTQTPRYLIKTRGQQVTLSCSPISGHRSVSWYQQTPGQGLQFLFEYFSETQRNKGNFPGRFSGRQFSNSRSEMNVSTLELGDSALYLCASSGFGQGGGYTFGSGTRLTVV.